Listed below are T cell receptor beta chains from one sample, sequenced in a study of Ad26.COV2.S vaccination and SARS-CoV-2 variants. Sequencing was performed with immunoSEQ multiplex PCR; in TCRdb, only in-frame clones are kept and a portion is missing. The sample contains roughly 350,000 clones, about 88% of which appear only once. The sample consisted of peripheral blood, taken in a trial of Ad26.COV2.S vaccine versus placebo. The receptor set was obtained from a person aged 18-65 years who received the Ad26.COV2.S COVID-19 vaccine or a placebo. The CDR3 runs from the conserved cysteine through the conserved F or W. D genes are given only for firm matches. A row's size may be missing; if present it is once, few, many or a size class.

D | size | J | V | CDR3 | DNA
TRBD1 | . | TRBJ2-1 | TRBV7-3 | CASSFEPGQSYNEQFF | TGTGCCAGCAGCTTTGAACCGGGACAGTCCTACAATGAGCAGTTCTTC
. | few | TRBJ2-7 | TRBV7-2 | CASRPPGNLYEQYF | TGTGCCAGCAGGCCCCCAGGAAACCTGTACGAGCAGTACTTC
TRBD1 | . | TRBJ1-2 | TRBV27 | CASSFRDRARRGGYTF | TGTGCCAGCAGTTTTCGAGACAGGGCTCGGCGGGGTGGCTACACCTTC
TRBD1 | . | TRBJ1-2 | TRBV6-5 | CASSPRQGAYYGYTF | TGTGCCAGCAGTCCCCGACAGGGGGCTTACTATGGCTACACCTTC
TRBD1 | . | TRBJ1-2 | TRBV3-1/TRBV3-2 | CASRGQGANYGYTF | TGTGCCAGCAGGGGACAGGGGGCTAACTATGGCTACACCTTC
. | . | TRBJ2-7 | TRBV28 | CASSLGSSYEQYF | TGTGCCAGCAGTTTGGGAAGTTCCTACGAGCAGTACTTC
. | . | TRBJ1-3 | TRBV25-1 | CASSETGLSGNTIYF | TGTGCCAGCAGTGAGACGGGACTTTCTGGAAACACCATATATTTT
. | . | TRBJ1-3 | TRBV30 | CAWSLRGAGNTIYF | TGTGCCTGGAGTCTTCGGGGTGCGGGAAACACCATATATTTT
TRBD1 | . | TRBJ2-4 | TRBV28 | CASRPQGAVAKNIQYF | TGTGCCAGCAGACCTCAGGGGGCCGTTGCCAAAAACATTCAGTACTTC
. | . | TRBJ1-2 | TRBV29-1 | CSVVNGGLEGYTF | TGCAGCGTTGTCAATGGGGGGCTAGAAGGCTACACCTTC
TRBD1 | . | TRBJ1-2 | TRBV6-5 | CAGTRGQGVDGYTF | TGTGCCGGCACCCGGGGACAGGGGGTTGATGGCTACACCTTC